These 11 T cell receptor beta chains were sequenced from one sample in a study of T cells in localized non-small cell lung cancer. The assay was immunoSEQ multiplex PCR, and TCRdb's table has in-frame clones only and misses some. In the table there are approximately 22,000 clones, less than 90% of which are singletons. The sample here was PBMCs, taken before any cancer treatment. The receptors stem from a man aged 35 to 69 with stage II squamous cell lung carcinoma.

The CDR3, as DNA: TGTGCCAGCAGTTACCAGGGATCTAGCTCCTACAATGAGCAGTTCTTC. Translation: CASSYQGSSSYNEQFF. This chain links TRBV28 with TRBJ2-1; tentatively, D is TRBD1 (5 bases). The germline CDR1 and CDR2 sequences are MDHEN and SYDVKM. Trimming pared 4 bases from V and 0 bases from J, leaving 13 bases between. The CDR3 length is 16 residues.

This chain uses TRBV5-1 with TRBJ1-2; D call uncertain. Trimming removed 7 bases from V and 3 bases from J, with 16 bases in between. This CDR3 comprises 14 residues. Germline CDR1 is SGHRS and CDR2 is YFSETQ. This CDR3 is CASYPTPSDYGYTF. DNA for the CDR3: TGCGCCAGCTATCCCACCCCATCGGACTATGGCTACACCTTC. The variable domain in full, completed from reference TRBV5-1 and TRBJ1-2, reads KAGVTQTPRYLIKTRGQQVTLSCSPISGHRSVSWYQQTPGQGLQFLFEYFSETQRNKGNFPGRFSGRQFSNSRSEMNVSTLELGDSALYLCASYPTPSDYGYTFGSGTRLTVV.

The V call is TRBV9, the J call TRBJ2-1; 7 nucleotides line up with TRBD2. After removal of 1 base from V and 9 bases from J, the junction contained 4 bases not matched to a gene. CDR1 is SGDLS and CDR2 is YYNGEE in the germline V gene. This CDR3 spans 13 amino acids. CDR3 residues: CASSVRSGPEQFF. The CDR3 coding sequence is TGTGCCAGCAGCGTACGTAGCGGGCCTGAGCAGTTCTTC. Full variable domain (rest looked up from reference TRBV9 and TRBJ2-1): DSGVTQTPKHLITATGQRVTLRCSPRSGDLSVYWYQQSLDQGLQFLIQYYNGEERAKGNILERFSAQQFPDLHSELNLSSLELGDSALYFCASSVRSGPEQFFGPGTRLTVL.

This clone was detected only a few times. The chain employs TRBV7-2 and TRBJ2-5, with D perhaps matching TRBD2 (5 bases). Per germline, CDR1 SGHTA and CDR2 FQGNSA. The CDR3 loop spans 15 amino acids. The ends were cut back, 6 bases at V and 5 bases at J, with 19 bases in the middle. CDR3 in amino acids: CASSLSGQDFETQYF. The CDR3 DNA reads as TGTGCCAGCAGTCTCAGCGGCCAAGATTTCGAGACCCAGTACTTC.

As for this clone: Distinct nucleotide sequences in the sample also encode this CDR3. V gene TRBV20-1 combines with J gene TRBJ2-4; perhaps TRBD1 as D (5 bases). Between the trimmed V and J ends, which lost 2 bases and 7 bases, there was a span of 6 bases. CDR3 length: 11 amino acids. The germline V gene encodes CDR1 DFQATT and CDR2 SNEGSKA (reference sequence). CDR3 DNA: TGCAGTGCTAGAAACAGGAACATTCAGTACTTC. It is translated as CSARNRNIQYF.

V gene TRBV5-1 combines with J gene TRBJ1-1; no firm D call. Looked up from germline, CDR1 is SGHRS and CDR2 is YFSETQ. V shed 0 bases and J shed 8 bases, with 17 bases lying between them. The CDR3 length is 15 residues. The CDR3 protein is CASSLASGVVGEAFF. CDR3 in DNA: TGCGCCAGCAGCTTGGCCAGCGGTGTCGTCGGCGAAGCTTTCTTT. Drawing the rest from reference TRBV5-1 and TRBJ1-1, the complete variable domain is KAGVTQTPRYLIKTRGQQVTLSCSPISGHRSVSWYQQTPGQGLQFLFEYFSETQRNKGNFPGRFSGRQFSNSRSEMNVSTLELGDSALYLCASSLASGVVGEAFFGQGTRLTVV.

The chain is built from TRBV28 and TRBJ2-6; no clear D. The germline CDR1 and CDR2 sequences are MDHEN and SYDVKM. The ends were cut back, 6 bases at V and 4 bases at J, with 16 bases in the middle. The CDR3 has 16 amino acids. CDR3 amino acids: CASRPVIGSGANVLTF. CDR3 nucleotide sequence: TGTGCCAGCAGACCCGTTATTGGGTCCGGGGCCAACGTCCTGACTTTC.

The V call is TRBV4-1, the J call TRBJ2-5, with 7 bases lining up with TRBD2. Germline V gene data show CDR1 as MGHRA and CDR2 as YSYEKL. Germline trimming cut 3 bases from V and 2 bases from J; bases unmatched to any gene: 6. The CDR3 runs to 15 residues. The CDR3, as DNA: TGCGCCAGCAGCCACCTCACTAGCGAGCAAGAGACCCAGTACTTC. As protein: CASSHLTSEQETQYF.

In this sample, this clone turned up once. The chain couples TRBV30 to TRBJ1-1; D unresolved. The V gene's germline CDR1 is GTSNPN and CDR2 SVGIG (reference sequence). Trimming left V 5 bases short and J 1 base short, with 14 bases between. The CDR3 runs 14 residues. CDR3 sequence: CAWSGHRGNTEAFF. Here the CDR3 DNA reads TGTGCCTGGTCGGGCCACCGGGGGAACACTGAAGCTTTCTTT.

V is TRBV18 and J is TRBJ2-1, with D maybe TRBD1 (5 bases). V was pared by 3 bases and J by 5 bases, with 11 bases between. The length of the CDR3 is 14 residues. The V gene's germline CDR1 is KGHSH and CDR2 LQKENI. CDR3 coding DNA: TGTGCCAGCTCACCGAGACAGACGAACAATGAGCAGTTCTTC. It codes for CASSPRQTNNEQFF.

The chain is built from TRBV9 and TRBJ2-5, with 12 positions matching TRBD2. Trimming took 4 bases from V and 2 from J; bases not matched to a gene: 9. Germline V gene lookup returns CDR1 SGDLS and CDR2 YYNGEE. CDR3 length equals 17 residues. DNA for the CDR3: TGTGCCAGCAGCTCCGGGGGCCTAGCGGGAGGGCAAGAGACCCAGTACTTC. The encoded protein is CASSSGGLAGGQETQYF.